Reported below is one T cell receptor beta chain. No cognate antigen has been identified for it. The data are from a study of CXCR3-negative and CXCR3-positive naive CD8 T cells (dated by TCRdb to about 2019). Study-level background: In total, 110 million to 150 million TRB reads were obtained, corresponding to roughly 1.5 +/- 0.3 million reads per library. Data from 11 donors, pooled across two independent experiments, went into the diversity and physicochemical repertoire analyses. TRBV-TRBJ cluster analysis included naive subsets from roughly 5 donors and memory cells from 3 donors. Broader findings and caveats from the paper: Because surface CD5, which is linked to self-reactivity in mice, was comparable between the naive subsets, TCR interaction strength was also inferred from TRB CDR3 physicochemical properties. Freshly isolated PBMCs were used for most assays because CXCR3 expression partially decreased after cryopreservation. Comparably high repertoire diversity was found in both naive subsets, whereas much lower repertoire diversity was found in memory CD8+ T cells. Similar TRBV-TRBJ usage was shown by naive CXCR3-negative and CXCR3-positive cells from the same donor, whereas distinct patterns were shown by memory cells.

As encoded in the germline V gene, CDR1 is SGHDN while CDR2 is FVKESK. Including cysteine and phenylalanine, the CDR3 has 15 amino acids. No coding sequence is recorded. Each CD8+ T cell subset was flow-sorted in triplicate, with some 300,000 cells per subset placed directly into RLT lysis buffer. Using standard density gradient centrifugation, peripheral blood mononuclear cells were isolated from buffy coats. An RNeasy Mini Kit was used to extract total RNA from the sorted cells. Instrument used: NextSeq 550. The Human TCR Profiling Kit (MiLaboratory) was used to prepare UMI-labeled 5' RACE TRB cDNA libraries. The full amount of extracted RNA was used for cDNA synthesis, and the full amount of resulting cDNA was used for PCR amplification. Libraries were prepared in parallel with an identical number of PCR cycles. In the authors' own workflow: About 57,000 +/- 9,900 unique UMI-labeled TRB cDNA molecules per library were extracted with MIGEC and MiXCR, with at least two reads per UMI required. Each library averaged about 38,000 +/- 11,000 functional in-frame TRB CDR3 nucleotide clonotypes without stop codons. After downsampling to 5000 UMI-labeled TRB molecules per sample, diversity metrics such as normalized Shannon-Wiener and Chao1 were calculated in VDJtools. Clonotype-size-weighted physicochemical properties of the central five CDR3 residues (interaction energy, strength, volume and Kidera factor 4) were computed in VDJtools. The reads, reprocessed by TCRdb, yield one row per CDR3 protein sequence and no DNA. The V and J calls shown here were made by TCRdb, not taken from the authors' results. The sample table records roughly 28,000 distinct CDR3 sequences. About 10% of the sample goes to the ten largest clones.

The rearrangement joined TRBV14 to TRBJ2-5; TCRdb's assignment of TRBD1 cannot be checked, as there is no DNA. This clonotype originated in a human donor in good health. Some clones in this sample may be carry-over from other donors' samples. Sequenced input: memory CD8+ T cells from blood. Sample cell subset or site, as interpreted from the label and publication: conventional CD8+ memory T cells (TMEM), sorted as controls. This receptor carries the CDR3 CASSQPQTAQETQYF.